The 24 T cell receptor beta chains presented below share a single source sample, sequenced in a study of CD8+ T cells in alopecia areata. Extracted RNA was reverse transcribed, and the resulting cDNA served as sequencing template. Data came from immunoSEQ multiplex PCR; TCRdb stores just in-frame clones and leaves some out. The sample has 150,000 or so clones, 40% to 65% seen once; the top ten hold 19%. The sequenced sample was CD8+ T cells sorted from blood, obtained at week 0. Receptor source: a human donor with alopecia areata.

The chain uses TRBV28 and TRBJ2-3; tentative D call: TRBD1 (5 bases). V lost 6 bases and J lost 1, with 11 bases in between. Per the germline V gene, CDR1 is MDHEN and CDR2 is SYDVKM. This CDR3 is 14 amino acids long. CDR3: CASREQAGTDTQYF. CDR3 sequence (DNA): TGTGCCAGCAGAGAACAGGCGGGCACAGATACGCAGTATTTT.

This chain's CDR3 is CATSATPSYNEQFF. CDR3 sequence (DNA): TGTGCCACCAGCGCCACTCCCTCCTACAATGAGCAGTTCTTC. V usage is TRBV15 and J usage is TRBJ2-1; unclear D gene. Germline CDR1 LNHNV, CDR2 YYDKDF (reference sequence). CDR3 size: 14 residues. The V end was cut by 5 bases, the J end by 0 bases, with 8 bases between.

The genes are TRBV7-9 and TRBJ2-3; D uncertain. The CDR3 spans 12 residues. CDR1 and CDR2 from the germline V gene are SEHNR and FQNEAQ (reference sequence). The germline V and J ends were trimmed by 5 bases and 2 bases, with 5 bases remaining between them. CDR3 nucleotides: TGTGCCAGCAGCCCCGTCACAGATACGCAGTATTTT. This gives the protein CASSPVTDTQYF.

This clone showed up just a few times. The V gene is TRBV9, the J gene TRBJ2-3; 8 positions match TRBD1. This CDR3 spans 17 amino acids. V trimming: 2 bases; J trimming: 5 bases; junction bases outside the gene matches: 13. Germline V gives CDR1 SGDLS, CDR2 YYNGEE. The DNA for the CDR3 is TGTGCCAGCAGCGTTCCTTCGACAGGGGATGGACGAGATACGCAGTATTTT. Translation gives CASSVPSTGDGRDTQYF.

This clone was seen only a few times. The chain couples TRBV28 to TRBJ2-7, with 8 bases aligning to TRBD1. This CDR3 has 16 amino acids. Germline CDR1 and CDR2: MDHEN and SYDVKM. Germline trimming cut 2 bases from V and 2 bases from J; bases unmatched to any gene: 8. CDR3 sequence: CASSLEGRTGTYEQYF. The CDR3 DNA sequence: TGTGCCAGCAGTTTAGAGGGAAGGACAGGGACCTACGAGCAGTACTTC.

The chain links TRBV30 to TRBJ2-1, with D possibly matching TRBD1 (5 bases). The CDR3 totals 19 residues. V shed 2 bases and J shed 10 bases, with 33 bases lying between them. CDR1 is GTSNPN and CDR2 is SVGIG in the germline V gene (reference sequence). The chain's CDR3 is CAWSPRVPGPGDGAWEQFF. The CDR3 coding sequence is TGTGCCTGGAGTCCCAGGGTGCCCGGACCGGGTGATGGGGCGTGGGAGCAGTTCTTC.

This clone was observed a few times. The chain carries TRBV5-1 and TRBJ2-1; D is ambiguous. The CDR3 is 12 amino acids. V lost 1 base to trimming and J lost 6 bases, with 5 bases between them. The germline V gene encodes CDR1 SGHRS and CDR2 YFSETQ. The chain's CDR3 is CASSLNSNEQFF. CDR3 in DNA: TGCGCCAGCAGCTTGAATTCCAATGAGCAGTTCTTC.

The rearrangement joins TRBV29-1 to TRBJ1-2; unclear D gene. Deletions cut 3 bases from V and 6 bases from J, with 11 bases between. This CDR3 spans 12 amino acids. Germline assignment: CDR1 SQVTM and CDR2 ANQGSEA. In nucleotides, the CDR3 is TGCAGCGTTGATGTCGGGCAGGATGGCTACACCTTC. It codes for CSVDVGQDGYTF.

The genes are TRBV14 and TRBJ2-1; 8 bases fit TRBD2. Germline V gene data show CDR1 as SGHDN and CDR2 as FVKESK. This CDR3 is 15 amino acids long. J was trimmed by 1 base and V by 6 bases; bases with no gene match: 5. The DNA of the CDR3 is TGTGCCAGCAGAACTAGCGGCGATTCCTACAATGAGCAGTTCTTC. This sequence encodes CASRTSGDSYNEQFF.

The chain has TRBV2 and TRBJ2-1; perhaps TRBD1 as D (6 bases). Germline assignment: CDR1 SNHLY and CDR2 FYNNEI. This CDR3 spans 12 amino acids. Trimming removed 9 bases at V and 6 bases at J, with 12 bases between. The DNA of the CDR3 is TGTGCCAGTCAGGGGTCGGGCAATGAGCAGTTCTTC. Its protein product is CASQGSGNEQFF.

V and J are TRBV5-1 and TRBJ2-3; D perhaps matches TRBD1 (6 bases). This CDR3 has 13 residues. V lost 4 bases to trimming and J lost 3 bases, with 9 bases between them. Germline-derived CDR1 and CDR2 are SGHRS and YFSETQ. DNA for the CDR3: TGCGCCAGCAGCCACAGGGAAACAGATACGCAGTATTTT. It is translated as CASSHRETDTQYF.

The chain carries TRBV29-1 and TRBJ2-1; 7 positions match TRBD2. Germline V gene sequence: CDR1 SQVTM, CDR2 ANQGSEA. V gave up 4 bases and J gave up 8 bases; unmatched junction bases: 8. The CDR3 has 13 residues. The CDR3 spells CSVVEGGHDEQFF. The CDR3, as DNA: TGCAGCGTTGTGGAGGGAGGGCACGATGAGCAGTTCTTC.

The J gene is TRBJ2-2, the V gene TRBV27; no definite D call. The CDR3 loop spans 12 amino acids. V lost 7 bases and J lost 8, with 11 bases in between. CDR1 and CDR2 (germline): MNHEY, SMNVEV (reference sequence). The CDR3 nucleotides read TGTGCCAGCATCAACATGTGGGGGGAGCTGTTTTTT. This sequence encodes CASINMWGELFF.

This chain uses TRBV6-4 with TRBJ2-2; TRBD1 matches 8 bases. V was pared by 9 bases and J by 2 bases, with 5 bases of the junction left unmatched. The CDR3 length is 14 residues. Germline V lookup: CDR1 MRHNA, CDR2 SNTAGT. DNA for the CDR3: TGTGCCAGTCAGGGGGCTCCTAACACCGGGGAGCTGTTTTTT. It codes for CASQGAPNTGELFF.

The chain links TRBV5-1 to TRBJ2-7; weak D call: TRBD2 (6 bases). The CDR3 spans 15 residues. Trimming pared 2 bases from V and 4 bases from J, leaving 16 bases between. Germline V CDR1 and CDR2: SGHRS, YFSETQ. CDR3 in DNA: TGCGCCAGCAGCTTCGGGACTGGAAGTTTTTACGAGCAGTACTTC. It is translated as CASSFGTGSFYEQYF.

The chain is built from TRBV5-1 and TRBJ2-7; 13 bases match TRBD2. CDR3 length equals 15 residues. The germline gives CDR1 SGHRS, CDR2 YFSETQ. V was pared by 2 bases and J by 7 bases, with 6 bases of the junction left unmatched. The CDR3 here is CASSLEPGLAGEQYF. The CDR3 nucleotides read TGCGCCAGCAGCTTAGAACCGGGACTAGCGGGAGAGCAGTACTTC.

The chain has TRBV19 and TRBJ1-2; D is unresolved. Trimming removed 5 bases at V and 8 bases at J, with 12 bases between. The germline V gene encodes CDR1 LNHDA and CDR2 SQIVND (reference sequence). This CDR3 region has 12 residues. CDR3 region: CASSVGGIGYTF. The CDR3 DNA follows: TGTGCCAGTAGTGTTGGAGGGATCGGCTACACCTTC.

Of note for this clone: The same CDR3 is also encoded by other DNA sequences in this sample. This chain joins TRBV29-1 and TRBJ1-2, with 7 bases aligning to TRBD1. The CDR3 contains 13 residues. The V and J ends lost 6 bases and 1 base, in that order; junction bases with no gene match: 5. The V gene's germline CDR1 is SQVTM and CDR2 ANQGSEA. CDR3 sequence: CSVITGDNYGYTF. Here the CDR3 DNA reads TGCAGCGTCATAACAGGGGATAACTATGGCTACACCTTC.

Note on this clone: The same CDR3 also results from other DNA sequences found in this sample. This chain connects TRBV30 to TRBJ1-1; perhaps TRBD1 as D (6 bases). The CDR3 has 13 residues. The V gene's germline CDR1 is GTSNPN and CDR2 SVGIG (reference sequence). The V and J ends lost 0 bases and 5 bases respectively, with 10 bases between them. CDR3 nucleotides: TGTGCCTGGAGTGTACTAGGGGGGACTGAAGCTTTCTTT. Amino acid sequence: CAWSVLGGTEAFF.

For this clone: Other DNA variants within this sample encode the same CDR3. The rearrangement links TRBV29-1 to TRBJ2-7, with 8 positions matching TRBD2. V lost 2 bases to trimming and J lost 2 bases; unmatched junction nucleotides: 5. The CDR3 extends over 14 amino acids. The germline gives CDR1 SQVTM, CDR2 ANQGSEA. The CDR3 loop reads CSVEWAGGPYEQYF. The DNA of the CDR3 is TGCAGCGTTGAATGGGCGGGGGGCCCCTACGAGCAGTACTTC.

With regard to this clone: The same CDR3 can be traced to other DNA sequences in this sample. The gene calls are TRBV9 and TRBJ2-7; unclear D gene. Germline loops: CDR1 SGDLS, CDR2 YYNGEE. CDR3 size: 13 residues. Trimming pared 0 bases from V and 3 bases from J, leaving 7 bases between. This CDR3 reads CASSVGANYEQYF. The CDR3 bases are TGTGCCAGCAGCGTAGGAGCCAACTACGAGCAGTACTTC.

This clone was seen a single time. In DNA form, the CDR3 reads TGTGCCAGCAGTTTTTCCGGGACAGGGGGCTACACCTTC. Translated, it gives CASSFSGTGGYTF. This sequence joins TRBV27 and TRBJ1-2; TRBD1 matches at 9 bases. Per the germline V gene, CDR1 is MNHEY and CDR2 is SMNVEV (reference sequence). The CDR3 runs 13 residues. The V gene end was trimmed by 3 bases and the J gene end by 8 bases; junction bases not matched to a gene: 4.

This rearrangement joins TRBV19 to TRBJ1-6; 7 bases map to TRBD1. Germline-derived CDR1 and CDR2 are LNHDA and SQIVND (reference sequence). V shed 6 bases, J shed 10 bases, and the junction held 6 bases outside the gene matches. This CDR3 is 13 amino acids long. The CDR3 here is CASSEGAGSPLHF. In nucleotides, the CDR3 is TGTGCCAGTAGCGAGGGGGCAGGATCACCCCTCCACTTT.

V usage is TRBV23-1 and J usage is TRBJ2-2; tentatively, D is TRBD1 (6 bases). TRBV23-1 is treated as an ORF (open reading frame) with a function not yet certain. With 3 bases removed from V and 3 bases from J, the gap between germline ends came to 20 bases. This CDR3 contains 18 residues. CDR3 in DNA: TGCGCCAGCAGTCACCGAACAGGGACCAGAGGGGACACCGGGGAGCTGTTTTTT. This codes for CASSHRTGTRGDTGELFF.